This T cell receptor beta chain was recorded in a study of blood T cells in healthy people across ages. Together with a sample-barcoded 5' primer, a J-beta primer mix was included in a second PCR lasting roughly 6 to 12 cycles. TCRdb reanalysed the 5' RACE reads using MiXCR and keeps one entry per CDR3 protein. The data contain about 620,000 distinct CDR3 sequences, more than 20% of them singletons. V lost 3 bases, J lost 7 bases, and 11 bases lay in between. Germline loops: CDR1 SGHRS, CDR2 YFSETQ. The CDR3 is 13 residues long. The TCR originated in a man in his 70s in good health. The material sequenced was blood. The rearrangement links TRBV5-1 to TRBJ1-5, with D perhaps matching TRBD1 (6 bases). The CDR3, as DNA: TGCGCCAGCAGCTCAACAGGGATGCAGCCCCAGCATTTT. This gives the protein CASSSTGMQPQHF.